This is a list of T cell receptor beta chains from one sample in a study of identical twins. Via MiXCR, TCRdb re-called the 5' RACE reads, giving one row per CDR3 protein. The sample has around 500,000 distinct CDR3 sequences; 12% to 15% are singletons. The sample was also reused in another study, on yellow fever vaccine responses in identical twins.

The sequenced material came from CD4+ T cells sorted from blood. These receptor sequences come from a woman aged 18-35 years in good health. CDR3s include the opening cysteine and the closing phenylalanine or tryptophan. The D gene is left open where the match is weak. Expanded clones are given a class, and other clones once, few, many or no size at all.

CDR3,DNA,J,D,V,size
CASSRQRNTGELFF,TGCGCCAGCAGCCGACAGAGGAACACCGGGGAGCTGTTTTTT,TRBJ2-2,-,TRBV5-1,many
CAWSADYEHYF,TGTGCCTGGAGTGCAGACTACGAGCATTACTTC,TRBJ2-7,-,TRBV30,-
CSARLARGDNEQFF,TGCAGTGCTAGACTAGCGCGGGGGGACAATGAGCAGTTCTTC,TRBJ2-1,TRBD2,TRBV20-1,many
CAISGTSGANEQFF,TGTGCCATCAGCGGGACTAGCGGGGCCAATGAGCAGTTCTTC,TRBJ2-1,TRBD2,TRBV10-3,-
CASSFVVGGEQFF,TGTGCCAGCAGCTTTGTCGTCGGCGGTGAGCAGTTCTTC,TRBJ2-1,-,TRBV7-3,-
CSASRPSGGNEQFF,TGCAGTGCTAGTCGCCCTAGCGGGGGGAATGAGCAGTTCTTC,TRBJ2-1,TRBD2,TRBV20-1,-
CSARGRHRYETQYF,TGCAGTGCTAGAGGACGTCACCGTTACGAGACCCAGTACTTC,TRBJ2-5,-,TRBV20-1,many
CASSLASETGRWETQYF,TGTGCCAGCAGCTTAGCCTCCGAGACAGGGCGGTGGGAGACCCAGTACTTC,TRBJ2-5,TRBD1,TRBV7-8,-
CSARRAGGGEQYF,TGCAGTGCTAGAAGGGCAGGGGGGGGAGAGCAGTACTTC,TRBJ2-7,-,TRBV20-1,-
CAIRPGDTYEQYF,TGTGCCATCAGGCCGGGAGATACCTACGAGCAGTACTTC,TRBJ2-7,-,TRBV10-3,few
CASSWRLGGTEAFF,TGTGCCAGCAGTTGGCGCCTTGGGGGTACTGAAGCTTTCTTT,TRBJ1-1,-,TRBV6-5,-
CSARDFRGRLADTQYF,TGCAGTGCTAGAGATTTTAGAGGGCGGTTAGCAGATACGCAGTATTTT,TRBJ2-3,-,TRBV20-1,-
CSAVGGIRDTEAFF,TGCAGTGCAGTCGGGGGGATAAGGGACACTGAAGCTTTCTTT,TRBJ1-1,-,TRBV20-1,-
CASSLVRQGNTGELFF,TGTGCCAGCAGTTTAGTAAGACAGGGCAACACCGGGGAGCTGTTTTTT,TRBJ2-2,TRBD1,TRBV28,-
CSVVGQGVANEQFF,TGCAGCGTCGTAGGACAGGGGGTTGCCAATGAGCAGTTCTTC,TRBJ2-1,TRBD1,TRBV29-1,-
CASSSSQGQGHEQYF,TGTGCCAGCAGCTCCTCCCAGGGACAGGGTCACGAGCAGTACTTC,TRBJ2-7,TRBD1,TRBV4-2,many
CSARGDARLFF,TGCAGTGCTAGAGGGGACGCGCGTTTGTTCTTC,TRBJ2-1,-,TRBV20-1,few
CASSKGEVYEQYF,TGTGCCAGCAGCAAGGGGGAGGTCTACGAGCAGTACTTC,TRBJ2-7,-,TRBV3-1,-
CASSLAGWEQYF,TGTGCCAGCAGTTTAGCAGGGTGGGAGCAGTACTTC,TRBJ2-7,-,TRBV28,few
CASSQERGRTDTQYF,TGTGCCAGCAGTCAAGAGAGGGGGCGGACAGATACGCAGTATTTT,TRBJ2-3,TRBD1,TRBV27,many
CASSQGTSVSTGELFF,TGTGCCAGCAGCCAAGGGACTAGCGTATCCACCGGGGAGCTGTTTTTT,TRBJ2-2,TRBD2,TRBV3-1,few
CASSQVGGVGSNIQYF,TGCGCCAGCAGCCAAGTAGGGGGCGTAGGGTCCAACATTCAGTACTTC,TRBJ2-4,TRBD1,TRBV4-3,many
CASSLTIGGTEAFF,TGTGCCAGCAGCTTAACTATCGGGGGCACTGAAGCTTTCTTT,TRBJ1-1,-,TRBV7-3,-
CAISPQRKRGTGDTQYF,TGTGCCATCAGCCCCCAGAGGAAGAGGGGCACAGGGGATACGCAGTATTTT,TRBJ2-3,-,TRBV10-3,-
CASRGGSGSNEQFF,TGCGCCAGCAGAGGGGGTAGCGGGAGTAATGAGCAGTTCTTC,TRBJ2-1,TRBD2,TRBV5-1,many
CATSLRGRSYNEQFF,TGTGCCACCAGTCTCCGGGGAAGATCCTACAATGAGCAGTTCTTC,TRBJ2-1,-,TRBV24-1,few
CASILRAGSSNEQFF,TGTGCCAGCATTCTCAGGGCGGGTAGCAGCAATGAGCAGTTCTTC,TRBJ2-1,-,TRBV7-2,-
CASSLAGVTNEKLFF,TGCGCCAGCAGCTTGGCGGGGGTTACTAATGAAAAACTGTTTTTT,TRBJ1-4,-,TRBV5-1,few
CAIRASGVDTQYF,TGTGCCATCAGGGCCTCGGGAGTAGATACGCAGTATTTT,TRBJ2-3,-,TRBV10-3,-
CASSPQGFLEQYF,TGCGCCAGCAGCCCCCAGGGTTTTCTTGAGCAGTACTTC,TRBJ2-7,-,TRBV5-1,few
CASSRNIGTDTQYF,TGTGCCAGCAGCCGAAATATCGGGACAGATACGCAGTATTTT,TRBJ2-3,-,TRBV4-2,once
CASSSSSGGLAKNIQYF,TGTGCCAGCAGCTCCTCTAGCGGGGGGCTAGCCAAAAACATTCAGTACTTC,TRBJ2-4,TRBD2,TRBV7-2,-
CASSETGIGRETQYF,TGTGCCAGCAGTGAAACAGGTATAGGTAGAGAGACCCAGTACTTC,TRBJ2-5,-,TRBV5-5,few
CSAPQVYEQYF,TGCAGTGCTCCACAGGTCTACGAGCAGTACTTC,TRBJ2-7,-,TRBV20-1,few
CSASSPIDTQYF,TGCAGTGCTAGCAGCCCCATCGATACGCAGTATTTT,TRBJ2-3,-,TRBV20-1,few
CASSSFVQLATEQFF,TGTGCCAGCAGTTCCTTCGTACAACTAGCGACTGAGCAGTTCTTC,TRBJ2-1,TRBD2,TRBV12-3/TRBV12-4,-
CASSKGPQPGAGYTF,TGTGCCAGCAGCAAGGGACCGCAGCCCGGCGCGGGCTACACCTTC,TRBJ1-2,-,TRBV7-9,-
CASSPLAGGTDTQYF,TGTGCCAGCAGCCCCCTGGCGGGGGGCACAGATACGCAGTATTTT,TRBJ2-3,TRBD2,TRBV12-3/TRBV12-4,many
CASGLGGAYEQYF,TGTGCCAGCGGTCTGGGGGGGGCCTACGAGCAGTACTTC,TRBJ2-7,TRBD2,TRBV6-1,few
CASSQGTSGNEQFF,TGTGCCAGCAGCCAAGGGACTAGCGGCAATGAGCAGTTCTTC,TRBJ2-1,TRBD2,TRBV3-1,many
CASSDGRNTGELFF,TGTGCCAGCAGCGACGGACGAAACACCGGGGAGCTGTTTTTT,TRBJ2-2,-,TRBV9,few
CAWSEQGGDIQYF,TGTGCCTGGAGCGAACAGGGGGGCGACATTCAGTACTTC,TRBJ2-4,TRBD1,TRBV30,few
CSVEDRSNEQFF,TGCAGCGTTGAAGATCGGTCCAATGAGCAGTTCTTC,TRBJ2-1,-,TRBV29-1,few
CASRTQGAFSYGYTF,TGTGCCAGCAGGACTCAGGGGGCTTTTAGCTATGGCTACACCTTC,TRBJ1-2,TRBD1,TRBV28,few
CSASHTSVEQYF,TGCAGTGCGTCTCATACTAGCGTCGAGCAGTACTTC,TRBJ2-7,TRBD2,TRBV20-1,-
CASRRTGTPDEKLFF,TGTGCCAGCAGACGAACCGGGACGCCTGATGAAAAACTGTTTTTT,TRBJ1-4,-,TRBV6-2/TRBV6-3,-
CASSSNVGGVSPLHF,TGTGCCAGCAGCTCAAACGTGGGTGGGGTTTCACCCCTCCACTTT,TRBJ1-6,-,TRBV9,few
CASRPTGNAYEQYF,TGTGCCAGCAGACCGACAGGCAACGCCTACGAGCAGTACTTC,TRBJ2-7,-,TRBV6-1,few
CASSLTMTGTIKLAFF,TGCGCCAGCAGCCTGACTATGACCGGGACAATTAAGTTGGCTTTCTTT,TRBJ1-1,-,TRBV5-1,few
CASSPKSLVPIKTSGGSNNEQFF,TGTGCCAGCAGCCCAAAATCCCTAGTCCCAATAAAGACTAGCGGAGGATCCAACAATGAGCAGTTCTTC,TRBJ2-1,TRBD2,TRBV7-4,-
CAISETSGGVPYEQYF,TGTGCCATCAGTGAGACTAGCGGGGGGGTACCTTACGAGCAGTACTTC,TRBJ2-7,TRBD2,TRBV10-3,few
CASSLEGQGREKLFF,TGCGCCAGCAGCTTGGAGGGGCAGGGGCGCGAAAAACTGTTTTTT,TRBJ1-4,-,TRBV5-1,-
CASSQDTRVGWQYF,TGTGCCAGCAGCCAAGATACTCGAGTAGGGTGGCAGTATTTT,TRBJ2-3,-,TRBV14,few
CASSARGGTGIYEQYF,TGTGCCAGCAGTGCGAGGGGGGGGACAGGGATCTACGAGCAGTACTTC,TRBJ2-7,TRBD1,TRBV12-3/TRBV12-4,few
CSARPTDTQYF,TGCAGTGCTAGACCCACAGATACGCAGTATTTT,TRBJ2-3,-,TRBV20-1,few
CSVTSGGFTDTQYF,TGCAGCGTGACTAGCGGGGGTTTCACAGATACGCAGTATTTT,TRBJ2-3,TRBD2,TRBV29-1,-
CASSSGLALKITGELFF,TGTGCCAGCAGTTCCGGACTAGCGCTTAAAATCACCGGGGAGCTGTTTTTT,TRBJ2-2,TRBD2,TRBV28,-
CASSVAYPTGNTGELFF,TGTGCCAGCAGCGTAGCTTACCCGACAGGGAACACCGGGGAGCTGTTTTTT,TRBJ2-2,-,TRBV9,-
CASSLLRGTQYF,TGTGCCAGCAGCTTACTTAGGGGGACCCAGTACTTC,TRBJ2-5,-,TRBV7-2,few